These 3 T cell receptor beta chains share one sample of origin, sequenced in a study of beta chain features in type 1 diabetes. Investigators reverse transcribed all isolated RNA, so they sequenced expressed TCRB transcripts. Sequencing used immunoSEQ multiplex PCR; TCRdb keeps in-frame clones, though not all of them. The data contain some 150,000 clones, under 60% of them singletons. Sequencing input: Tregs from blood. These receptors were taken from a man in his late teens or twenties in good health.

The chain employs TRBV5-4 and TRBJ2-2, with D perhaps TRBD1 (6 bases). The V and J ends lost 0 bases and 5 bases respectively, with 8 bases between them. Germline V gene data show CDR1 as SGHNT and CDR2 as YYREEE (reference sequence). The CDR3 runs to 14 residues. CDR3 sequence: CASSLETGTGELFF. Written as DNA, the CDR3 is TGTGCCAGCAGCTTGGAAACAGGGACCGGGGAGCTGTTTTTT.

The CDR3 loop reads CASSFRLADWAQYF. CDR3 bases: TGCGCCAGCAGCTTCCGACTAGCAGACTGGGCGCAGTATTTT. This chain connects TRBV5-1 to TRBJ2-3, with 7 bases that match TRBD2. Germline V lookup: CDR1 SGHRS, CDR2 YFSETQ. The CDR3 length is 14 residues. Trimming removed 2 bases from V and 10 bases from J; junction bases left unmatched: 10.

This chain joins TRBV29-1 and TRBJ1-1; TRBD1 might be the D (5 bases). Deletions cut 4 bases from V and 9 bases from J, with 21 bases between. The CDR3 sequence is 14 residues long. Germline loops: CDR1 SQVTM, CDR2 ANQGSEA. The CDR3 loop is CSVVGVAGGDQAFF. CDR3 nucleotides: TGCAGCGTTGTAGGGGTAGCGGGGGGGGATCAAGCTTTCTTT. Full variable domain (missing parts from reference TRBV29-1 and TRBJ1-1): SAVISQKPSRDICQRGTSLTIQCQVDSQVTMMFWYRQQPGQSLTLIATANQGSEATYESGFVIDKFPISRPNLTFSTLTVSNMSPEDSSIYLCSVVGVAGGDQAFFGQGTRLTVV.